The present entry profiles one T cell receptor beta chain with its context. There is no known antigen for this receptor. Base qualities were left out, and no much larger clone turns up one base away. This record comes from a study of T cells after posttransplantation cyclophosphamide (dated by TCRdb to between 2015 and 2016). Looking at the study overall: T cell repertoire reconstitution was tracked by TRB sequencing after myeloablative bone marrow transplantation in which posttransplantation cyclophosphamide was used as GVHD prophylaxis. Blood from all 35 or so PTCy patients with 1-year posttransplant specimens was subjected to TRB sequencing. TRA and TRB clonality were tightly correlated in 9 or 10 samples, so subsequent TCR analyses focused on TRB only. Samples from some 40 PTCy-treated patients, along with samples from about 17 of their related bone marrow donors, underwent antigen receptor sequencing. In 3 patients, up to 3 additional blood samples taken between 2 and 5.2 years after transplant also underwent TRB sequencing, as did pretransplant blood from several patients. Public TRB sequences were queried against a database of over 3,600 sequences associated with responses to pathogens, tumor antigens, self-antigens and alloantigens. On the study overall, not on this receptor specifically: Across roughly 40 patients, recipient CMV seropositivity and CMV reactivation were highly associated with TRB clonality; PTCy diversity was similar to CNI/methotrexate controls. The TRB repertoires of T cells infiltrating skin or GI tract showed only limited overlap with the TRB repertoires of T cells in blood. Donor-recipient similarity was low at 1-2 months but rose over the first year, and later blood repertoires were often dominated by donor CD8+ memory clones.

The meaning of the sample's treatment or condition label: high-dose cyclophosphamide on days +3 and +4 as single-agent GVHD prophylaxis. Patients in the PTCy group got busulfan and fludarabine conditioning, a marrow graft from a related or unrelated donor, and cyclophosphamide on days +3 and +4. The PTCy-treated patients were enrolled in a prospective multi-institutional clinical trial. Mononuclear cells from peripheral blood and bone marrow were separated by Ficoll-Hypaque density centrifugation and then cryopreserved. Genomic DNA was used for TRB sequencing, which was performed with the immunoSEQ assay at survey resolution or with the hsTCRB kit. As for how the authors treated the data: The immunoSEQ software handled initial read processing, and the LymphoSeq R package was used for repertoire analyses. For each TRB dataset, clonality was calculated as 1 minus normalized Shannon entropy, and the Gini coefficient was computed as well. Phenotypes of unsorted samples were inferred by mapping TRB sequences from sorted subsets of the recipient or donor onto the same recipient's unsorted samples. Here the immuneACCESS table is served through TCRdb, limited to in-frame sequences with V and J called. Missing clones are a known gap in these copies; in checked studies unresolved V genes cover under half, and the rest lacks a known reason. The DNA was the basis for D and trimming; V, J and clone size are from that table. The table puts about 7,700 clones in this sample, none counted just once. The top ten hold less than 25% of the sample.

Trimming leaves V shorter by 7 bases and J shorter by 10 bases, with the junction holding 10 bases beyond the gene matches. CDR1 is given as MNHEY and CDR2 as SVGAGI, both from the germline V gene. Including cysteine and phenylalanine, the CDR3 has 14 amino acids. Only the CDR3 region is kept as DNA, spanning 42 bases read in frame from base 1. The specimen was PBMCs, collected 90 to 100 days after allogeneic stem cell transplant with posttransplant cyclophosphamide. The sequence joins TRBV6-5 to TRBJ1-6, and 7 bases in between align with TRBD1. The clonotype was recovered from a female patient aged 55-70 years who received an allogeneic stem cell transplant from an unrelated donor, was CMV-positive, and had acute GVHD only. Some T cells seen after a transplant may have their origin in the graft donor. The nucleotide sequence reads as follows: TGTGCCAGCACATCGGGACAGTTTGCATCACCCCTCCACTTT. It translates to CASTSGQFASPLHF.